These 28 T cell receptor beta chains originate from one sample sequenced in a study of response to subunit inactivated influenza vaccine. TCRdb called the RT-PCR reads again in MiXCR, with one record for every CDR3 protein. The sample consists of hundreds of thousands of distinct CDR3 sequences, less than 20% of them appearing once. The sample was PBMCs from blood, taken around 5 days after vaccination. The receptors come from a man over 45 who received an inactivated influenza vaccine.

The chain employs TRBV18 and TRBJ2-7; D is possibly TRBD1 (5 bases). This CDR3 spans 13 amino acids. The germline CDR1 and CDR2 sequences are KGHSH and LQKENI. V was cut by 4 bases and J by 5 bases, with 12 bases left in between. This CDR3 reads CASSLRDGDEQYF. The CDR3 DNA sequence: TGTGCCAGCTCACTCAGGGATGGGGACGAGCAGTACTTC.

This clonotype came up a few times. This sequence joins TRBV9 and TRBJ2-7; D is unresolved. Germline V gives CDR1 SGDLS, CDR2 YYNGEE. V was cut by 7 bases and J by 0 bases, with 5 bases left in between. The CDR3 consists of 11 residues. The CDR3 sequence: CASGNSYEQYF. As DNA, the CDR3 is TGTGCCAGCGGAAACTCCTACGAGCAGTACTTC.

The rearrangement joins TRBV4-1 to TRBJ1-2; no reliable D call. The CDR3 runs to 14 residues. CDR1 and CDR2 from the germline V gene are MGHRA and YSYEKL. The V end was cut by 1 base, the J end by 4 bases, with 10 bases between. The chain's CDR3 is CASSQVPRFYGYTF. CDR3 DNA: TGCGCCAGCAGCCAAGTTCCCCGCTTCTATGGCTACACCTTC.

A few counts support this clonotype. The V call is TRBV27, the J call TRBJ1-6; unclear D gene. CDR3 length equals 15 residues. Germline CDR1 reads MNHEY; CDR2 reads SMNVEV (reference sequence). Trimming stripped 0 bases from V and 6 bases from J, with 9 bases between. DNA of the CDR3: TGTGCCAGCAGTTTATCTATCCAGAGTAATTCACCCCTCCACTTT. Amino acid sequence: CASSLSIQSNSPLHF.

This clonotype was counted only a few times. The chain employs TRBV6-5 and TRBJ1-1; maybe TRBD1 (6 bases). Trimming left V 0 bases short and J 5 bases short, with 16 bases between. The CDR3 runs to 16 residues. Germline lookup yields CDR1 MNHEY and CDR2 SVGAGI. CDR3 DNA: TGTGCCAGCAGTTACTCGCCGCCGGGGGCTAGAACTGAAGCTTTCTTT. Translated: CASSYSPPGARTEAFF.

This clonotype was seen ten or more times. The rearrangement joins TRBV20-1 to TRBJ2-7; maybe TRBD2 (5 bases). Trimming left V 4 bases short and J 6 bases short, with 16 bases between. Germline CDR1 reads DFQATT; CDR2 reads SNEGSKA (reference sequence). This CDR3 region has 13 residues. CDR3 protein: CSAKDLTWGEQYF. The CDR3, as DNA: TGCAGTGCTAAGGACTTAACGTGGGGCGAGCAGTACTTC.

This rearrangement joins TRBV7-6 to TRBJ2-2; 7 nucleotides align to TRBD2. V trimming: 4 bases; J trimming: 3 bases; junction bases outside the gene matches: 2. CDR3 length: 14 residues. Germline CDR1 SGHVS, CDR2 FNYEAQ. CDR3 sequence (DNA): TGTGCCAGCAGCTGGGCGGGGGACACCGGGGAGCTGTTTTTT. This codes for CASSWAGDTGELFF.

The table lists this clonotype with many counts. The gene calls are TRBV7-2 and TRBJ2-3; D is unclear. CDR1 is SGHTA, CDR2 FQGNSA, per germline. The CDR3 contains 15 residues. Trimming removed 0 bases at V and 3 bases at J, with 10 bases between. In DNA, the CDR3 is TGTGCCAGCAGCTTAGCAGGGTATTGGACAGATACGCAGTATTTT. Protein sequence: CASSLAGYWTDTQYF.

In its sample, this clonotype was seen a few times. V gene TRBV3-1 combines with J gene TRBJ2-2, with 7 bases that match TRBD2. After removal of 0 bases from V and 4 bases from J, the junction contained 5 bases not matched to a gene. The CDR3 sequence is 16 residues long. Germline V CDR1 and CDR2: LGHDT, YNNKEL (reference sequence). Here the CDR3 reads CASSQERWGGTGELFF. For the CDR3, the DNA is TGTGCCAGCAGCCAAGAAAGGTGGGGGGGCACCGGGGAGCTGTTTTTT.

The rearrangement links TRBV24-1 to TRBJ2-5; the match to TRBD2 covers 7 bases. This CDR3 spans 13 amino acids. CDR1 and CDR2 from the germline V gene are KGHDR and SFDVKD. The V gene end was trimmed by 12 bases and the J gene end by 5 bases; junction bases not matched to a gene: 11. CDR3 loop: CAPPGGGRETQYF. As DNA, the CDR3 is TGTGCCCCTCCGGGAGGTGGACGGGAGACCCAGTACTTC.

The rearrangement links TRBV9 to TRBJ1-6; D is uncertain. Trimming removed 0 bases from V and 9 bases from J, with 10 bases in between. The V gene's germline CDR1 is SGDLS and CDR2 YYNGEE. The length of the CDR3 is 14 residues. The CDR3 DNA reads TGTGCCAGCAGCGTAGGGGTTTCGGGTTCACCCCTCCACTTT. Translated, it gives CASSVGVSGSPLHF.

A few counts support this clonotype. This chain connects TRBV7-2 to TRBJ2-1; D might be TRBD1 or TRBD2, each matching 6 bases. Deletions cut 0 bases from V and 6 bases from J, with 12 bases between. Germline V lookup: CDR1 SGHTA, CDR2 FQGNSA. This CDR3 region has 15 residues. CDR3 loop: CASSLAGGFFNEQFF. CDR3 sequence (DNA): TGTGCCAGCAGCTTAGCGGGGGGCTTTTTCAATGAGCAGTTCTTC.

This clonotype was counted only a few times. The chain joins TRBV7-9 to TRBJ2-3, with D perhaps assigned TRBD1 or TRBD2 (5 bases each). The V gene's germline CDR1 is SEHNR and CDR2 FQNEAQ (reference sequence). V was clipped by 1 base and J by 5 bases, with 10 bases between them. The CDR3 spans 14 residues. The CDR3 DNA reads TGTGCCAGCAGCTTAGACAGGACTGGAGATACGCAGTATTTT. Amino acid sequence: CASSLDRTGDTQYF.

This clonotype was found a few times. V usage is TRBV4-3 and J usage is TRBJ2-5; TRBD1 or TRBD2 may be the D gene (6 bases each). This CDR3 has 15 amino acids. CDR1 and CDR2 from the germline V gene are LGHNA and YSLEER. V was shortened by 0 bases and J by 5 bases, with 13 bases between the two germline ends. CDR3 region: CASSQDHRGAETQYF. In DNA form, the CDR3 reads TGCGCCAGCAGCCAAGATCATAGGGGGGCGGAGACCCAGTACTTC.

This clonotype came up many times. The V call is TRBV10-3, the J call TRBJ2-3; 8 bases map to TRBD1. With V trimmed by 10 bases and J by 3 bases, 12 bases remained unmatched. This CDR3 contains 15 residues. CDR1 is ENHRY and CDR2 is SYGVKD in the germline V gene. CDR3 sequence: CATWADRESTDTQYF. The CDR3, as DNA: TGTGCCACCTGGGCGGACAGGGAGTCGACAGATACGCAGTATTTT.

The rearrangement uses TRBV5-4 and TRBJ2-7, with a possible D match to TRBD2 (7 bases). The germline V and J ends were trimmed by 6 bases and 2 bases, with 15 bases remaining between them. The CDR3 spans 14 residues. Per the germline V gene, CDR1 is SGHNT and CDR2 is YYREEE (reference sequence). In nucleotides, the CDR3 is TGTGCCAGCACGGGGGCGGGAGTAACCTACGAGCAGTACTTC. Translated: CASTGAGVTYEQYF.

There are a few counts of this clonotype. The V gene is TRBV6-1, the J gene TRBJ2-1; the D gene could be TRBD1 or TRBD2 (5 bases each). This CDR3 is built from 16 residues. With 10 bases removed from V and 1 base from J, the gap between germline ends came to 20 bases. CDR1 is MNHNS, CDR2 SASEGT, per germline. The CDR3 DNA reads TGTGCCACTTCCGGGACGCCCCTGCGGTCCTACAATGAGCAGTTCTTC. Amino acid sequence: CATSGTPLRSYNEQFF.

The sample holds many counts of this clonotype. The chain combines TRBV6-1 with TRBJ2-5; unclear D gene. The CDR3 extends over 14 amino acids. The V gene lost 8 bases and the J gene lost 4 bases, with 17 bases spanning the gap. Per the germline V gene, CDR1 is MNHNS and CDR2 is SASEGT. The CDR3 sequence: CASSSVTARETQYF. The DNA for the CDR3 is TGTGCCAGCTCGAGTGTTACCGCCAGAGAGACCCAGTACTTC.

This rearrangement joins TRBV12-3 or TRBV12-4 to TRBJ2-3; possible D gene TRBD1, 5 bases. The CDR3 extends over 14 amino acids. Trimming cost V 6 bases and J 0 bases, with 10 bases left between them. CDR3 sequence (DNA): TGTGCCAGCAGGCAGGGTACTAGCACAGATACGCAGTATTTT. It is translated as CASRQGTSTDTQYF.

This rearrangement joins TRBV9 to TRBJ2-7; D not resolved. Germline assignment: CDR1 SGDLS and CDR2 YYNGEE. This CDR3 is 15 amino acids long. The V gene lost 7 bases and the J gene lost 2 bases, with 19 bases spanning the gap. CDR3 protein: CASGTGFGVAYEQYF. CDR3 DNA sequence: TGTGCCAGCGGTACCGGCTTTGGGGTGGCCTACGAGCAGTACTTC.

This clonotype was detected a few times. The chain couples TRBV20-1 to TRBJ2-7; D is tentatively TRBD1 or TRBD2 (5 bases each). Trimming removed 5 bases from V and 1 base from J, with 12 bases in between. The CDR3 runs 13 residues. Looked up from germline, CDR1 is DFQATT and CDR2 is SNEGSKA (reference sequence). The CDR3 sequence: CSADLRESYEQYF. The CDR3 DNA reads TGCAGTGCTGACCTCAGGGAGTCCTACGAGCAGTACTTC.

There are many counts of this clonotype. The chain carries TRBV4-2 and TRBJ2-1; D unclear. This CDR3 region has 13 residues. Germline CDR1 and CDR2: LGHNA and YNFKEQ. Trimming pared 1 base from V and 1 base from J, leaving 2 bases between. The CDR3 reads CASSQVSYNEQFF. The CDR3 coding sequence is TGTGCCAGCAGCCAAGTATCCTACAATGAGCAGTTCTTC.

This clonotype showed up many times. The chain employs TRBV7-3 and TRBJ2-6, with a weak D call TRBD1 (6 bases). Trimming cost V 5 bases and J 1 base, with 15 bases left between them. The CDR3 is 17 amino acids. CDR1 and CDR2 (germline): SGHTA, FQGTGA. The CDR3 DNA reads TGTGCCAGCAGCCCCCCGGACAGCCTTTCTGGGGCCAACGTCCTGACTTTC. This encodes CASSPPDSLSGANVLTF.

The chain combines TRBV11-2 with TRBJ2-4; 7 bases match TRBD1. The trim removed 5 bases at V and 2 bases at J, leaving 9 bases unmatched. This CDR3 region has 16 residues. Germline lookup yields CDR1 SGHAT and CDR2 FQNNGV. The CDR3 spells CASSQEPTGPKNIQYF. The CDR3, as DNA: TGTGCCAGCAGCCAAGAACCGACAGGGCCCAAAAACATTCAGTACTTC.

This clonotype has a count of ten or more. The rearrangement joins TRBV4-1 to TRBJ2-1, with 14 bases lining up with TRBD2. The germline V gene has CDR1 MGHRA and CDR2 YSYEKL. This CDR3 region has 15 residues. Germline trimming cut 4 bases from V and 5 bases from J; bases unmatched to any gene: 1. The CDR3 DNA is TGCGCCAGCAGCCCGACTAGCGGGGGGGACAATGAGCAGTTCTTC. This encodes CASSPTSGGDNEQFF.

The table lists this clonotype with a few counts. The chain uses TRBV19 and TRBJ2-2; 7 positions match TRBD1. The CDR3 loop spans 16 amino acids. With 5 bases clipped from V and 1 base from J, the junction kept 7 bases outside the gene matches. The germline CDR1 and CDR2 sequences are LNHDA and SQIVND (reference sequence). The CDR3 loop is CASSFHRDRNTGELFF. Written as DNA, the CDR3 is TGTGCCAGTAGTTTCCACCGGGACAGGAACACCGGGGAGCTGTTTTTT.

This clonotype occurred a few times. The J gene is TRBJ2-5, the V gene TRBV4-1; D ambiguous. Germline CDR1 reads MGHRA; CDR2 reads YSYEKL. The CDR3 is made up of 13 amino acids. V lost 1 base, J lost 4 bases, and 7 bases lay in between. The CDR3 sequence is CASSQVRIETQYF. CDR3 nucleotides: TGCGCCAGCAGCCAAGTCAGAATAGAGACCCAGTACTTC.

A few counts support this clonotype. The V and J genes are TRBV7-2 and TRBJ2-1; no clear D. Germline loops: CDR1 SGHTA, CDR2 FQGNSA. CDR3 length equals 13 residues. The V end was cut by 1 base, the J end by 9 bases, with 10 bases between. The CDR3 spells CASSLVSQVEQFF. CDR3 DNA: TGTGCCAGCAGCTTAGTCAGTCAGGTTGAGCAGTTCTTC.